This T cell receptor (beta chain) was sequenced during a study of shared clonotypes between healthy human individuals. The CDR3 is 15 amino acids. Germline-derived CDR1 and CDR2 are SGHRS and YFSETQ. V lost 0 bases to trimming and J lost 1 base, with 10 bases between them. It was at deep level that the assay was run. Sequenced by immunoSEQ multiplex PCR; TCRdb stores in-frame clones only, minus some. Of roughly 1.5 million clones listed, about 98% were seen once; the top ten hold roughly 0.45%. Adults of Caucasian background living in Nashville, Tennessee made up all donors. Specimen: naive CD4+ T cells sorted from blood. Subset denoted: CD45RA+ positively selected. The chain recombines TRBV5-1 with TRBJ1-1, with D uncertain. The sequence was collected from a man between 25 and 39 years old in good health. In DNA, the CDR3 is TGCGCCAGCAGCTTGGGGGTCTTACAGAACACTGAAGCTTTCTTT. Translating gives CASSLGVLQNTEAFF.